One sample yielded the 16 T cell receptor beta chains listed below, sequenced in a study of low-dose radiotherapy and immunotherapy resistance in tumors. The time point: after trial treatment. Sample treatment: LDRT plus nivolumab, ipilimumab, low-dose cyclophosphamide and aspirin (RACIN trial). Gene-specific TRAV and TRBV primers were used for first-strand cDNA, covering alpha and beta chains. TCRs were amplified for 15 to 25 PCR cycles with a constant-region primer and V-primer adapter. A single record per CDR3 protein comes from TCRdb applying MiXCR to the reads. The sample lists under 35,000 distinct CDR3 sequences, roughly 49% occurring once. Material: PBMCs, obtained after low-dose radiotherapy plus immunotherapy. Receptors originate from a male donor with gallbladder cancer.

With regard to this clonotype: A far larger clone lies a single base away; this is likely a read error. The gene calls are TRBV6-1 and TRBJ2-5, with D perhaps matching TRBD2 (6 bases). Germline CDR1 is MNHNS and CDR2 is SASEGT. The CDR3 runs to 11 residues. CDR3 region: CAIGGGEIQYF. The CDR3 nucleotides read TGTGCCATCGGCGGAGGGGAGATCCAGTACTTC.

This clonotype is labeled medium-sized. The V call is TRBV6-2 or TRBV6-3, the J call TRBJ1-4, with a tentative D call TRBD1 (5 bases). Germline values: CDR1 MNHEY, CDR2 SVGEGT. The V and J ends lost 6 bases and 8 bases respectively, with 16 bases between them. The CDR3 has 14 amino acids. The CDR3 nucleotides read TGTGCCAGCAGCCGGGGGTACAGCGCGGAAAAACTGTTTTTT. Its translation: CASSRGYSAEKLFF.

The chain recombines TRBV2 with TRBJ2-1; 8 positions match TRBD1. Germline V gene data show CDR1 as SNHLY and CDR2 as FYNNEI. V shed 6 bases and J 7 bases; nucleotides not matched to a gene: 14. The CDR3 length is 16 residues. CDR3 in amino acids: CASSPNDRGVFNEQFF. The CDR3 DNA sequence: TGTGCCAGCAGCCCCAACGACAGGGGTGTTTTTAATGAGCAGTTCTTC.

This clonotype showed up just once. The gene calls are TRBV13 and TRBJ2-1; D tentatively fits TRBD1 or TRBD2 (5 bases each). Trimming removed 6 bases at V and 8 bases at J, with 17 bases between. In germline, CDR1 is PRHDT, CDR2 FYEKMQ (reference sequence). CDR3 size: 14 residues. The CDR3 region has the DNA TGTGCCAGCAGTGAGAGGGGTATGTTATATGAGCAGTTCTTC. Residues: CASSERGMLYEQFF. Supplemented by reference TRBV13 and TRBJ2-1, the full variable domain reads AAGVIQSPRHLIKEKRETATLKCYPIPRHDTVYWYQQGPGQDPQFLISFYEKMQSDKGSIPDRFSAQQFSDYHSELNMSSLELGDSALYFCASSERGMLYEQFFGPGTRLTVL.

By sample fraction, this clonotype is medium-sized. An end of the junction differs from the germline gene, which may be a read error. The genes are TRBV5-3 and TRBJ1-1; the D gene is possibly TRBD1 (6 bases). TRBV5-3 is identified as an open reading frame with a role that is uncertain. This CDR3 has 14 residues. The CDR3 reads CASSGGAGGTEAFF. The CDR3 nucleotides read TGCGCCAGCAGCGGGGGGGCCGGGGGAACTGAAGCTTTCTTT.

In this sample, this clonotype turned up many times. The chain joins TRBV10-2 to TRBJ2-1; possible D gene TRBD2, 6 bases. V was cut by 2 bases and J by 15 bases, with 17 bases left in between. The germline CDR1 and CDR2 sequences are WSHSY and SAAADI. The CDR3 extends over 13 amino acids. CDR3 DNA: TGCGCCAGCAGTGAGATTGACCCGGGACTGGGGTTCTTC. Protein product: CASSEIDPGLGFF.

This chain joins TRBV10-3 and TRBJ1-2; D is possibly TRBD1 (5 bases). V dropped 4 bases and J dropped 2 bases, with 14 bases sitting between them. The germline V gene has CDR1 ENHRY and CDR2 SYGVKD. CDR3 length equals 15 residues. The CDR3 DNA follows: TGTGCCATCAGTGGAGGGGAAGGGGCCAACTATGGCTACACCTTC. This gives the protein CAISGGEGANYGYTF.

V is TRBV2 and J is TRBJ2-2; 8 bases line up with TRBD1. This CDR3 region has 14 residues. The junction had 2 bases not matched to a gene; V was cut back by 6 bases and J by 2 bases. Germline CDR1 reads SNHLY; CDR2 reads FYNNEI. CDR3 coding DNA: TGTGCCAGCAGGGGACAGGCCAACACCGGGGAGCTGTTTTTT. This codes for CASRGQANTGELFF.

The V gene is TRBV6-2 or TRBV6-3, the J gene TRBJ2-2; the D is unclear. Germline values: CDR1 MNHEY, CDR2 SVGEGT. This CDR3 contains 13 residues. Trimming took 2 bases from V and 7 from J, leaving 8 bases between them. The CDR3 here is CASSYVEFGELFF. The CDR3 DNA is TGTGCCAGCAGTTACGTGGAGTTCGGGGAGCTGTTTTTT.

The gene calls are TRBV2 and TRBJ2-2, with TRBD2 matching 7 bases. The CDR3 covers 15 residues. Looked up from germline, CDR1 is SNHLY and CDR2 is FYNNEI. Trimming cost V 6 bases and J 5 bases; bases outside gene matches: 9. DNA of the CDR3: TGTGCCAGCAGCCTCGGACTAGTTGGGACCGGGGAGCTGTTTTTT. Translating it yields CASSLGLVGTGELFF.

This clonotype has ten or more counts. This sequence joins TRBV12-3 or TRBV12-4 and TRBJ2-1; 10 nucleotides align to TRBD2. This CDR3 spans 15 amino acids. Trimming cost V 1 base and J 7 bases; bases outside gene matches: 4. CDR3 amino acids: CASSLVLAGVNEQFF. The DNA for the CDR3 is TGTGCCAGCAGTTTAGTGCTAGCGGGAGTGAATGAGCAGTTCTTC.

This chain joins TRBV12-5 and TRBJ1-5; 9 bases match TRBD1. From germline, CDR1 is LGHNT and CDR2 FRNRAP. The J segment lost 2 bases and the V segment lost 4 bases, leaving 9 bases of the junction unmatched. The CDR3 length is 17 residues. The CDR3 sequence is CASGWDSGTGRNQPQHF. The CDR3 nucleotides are TGTGCTAGTGGTTGGGACTCAGGGACAGGGCGCAATCAGCCCCAGCATTTT.

This clonotype appeared many times. The V call is TRBV5-1, the J call TRBJ2-6, with a tentative D call TRBD1 (5 bases). Germline lookup yields CDR1 SGHRS and CDR2 YFSETQ. V lost 4 bases, J lost 0 bases, and 14 bases lay in between. The CDR3 has 17 residues. The CDR3 protein is CASSDPRQLSGANVLTF. CDR3 nucleotides: TGCGCCAGCAGCGACCCCCGACAGCTCTCTGGGGCCAACGTCCTGACTTTC.

This clonotype was detected a few times. The V gene is TRBV4-1, the J gene TRBJ2-1; 9 bases agree with TRBD1. The trim removed 2 bases at V and 9 bases at J, leaving 11 bases unmatched. Germline loops: CDR1 MGHRA, CDR2 YSYEKL. The length of the CDR3 is 16 residues. The CDR3 DNA reads as TGCGCCAGCAGCCAACCCGGGACAGGGAGATTCCGTGAGCAGTTCTTC. Its translation: CASSQPGTGRFREQFF.

The genes are TRBV28 and TRBJ2-7; D possibly corresponds to TRBD1 (5 bases). The CDR3 consists of 16 residues. Germline values: CDR1 MDHEN, CDR2 SYDVKM. Trimming cost V 4 bases and J 2 bases, with 18 bases left between them. Here the CDR3 DNA reads TGTGCCAGCAGTTCTGGGGCTGGCTCAGTCGCCTACGAGCAGTACTTC. Protein: CASSSGAGSVAYEQYF. The whole variable domain, filled in from reference TRBV28 and TRBJ2-7, reads DVKVTQSSRYLVKRTGEKVFLECVQDMDHENMFWYRQDPGLGLRLIYFSYDVKMKEKGDIPEGYSVSREKKERFSLILESASTNQTSMYLCASSSGAGSVAYEQYFGPGTRLTVT.

This clonotype was seen more than once but under ten times. This sequence joins TRBV6-2 or TRBV6-3 and TRBJ2-5; 10 positions agree with TRBD2. CDR3 length: 14 residues. Germline CDR1 reads MNHEY; CDR2 reads SVGEGT. V shed 6 bases and J 2 bases; nucleotides not matched to a gene: 3. CDR3 residues: CASRSGRGQETQYF. The CDR3, as DNA: TGTGCCAGCAGAAGCGGGAGGGGGCAAGAGACCCAGTACTTC.